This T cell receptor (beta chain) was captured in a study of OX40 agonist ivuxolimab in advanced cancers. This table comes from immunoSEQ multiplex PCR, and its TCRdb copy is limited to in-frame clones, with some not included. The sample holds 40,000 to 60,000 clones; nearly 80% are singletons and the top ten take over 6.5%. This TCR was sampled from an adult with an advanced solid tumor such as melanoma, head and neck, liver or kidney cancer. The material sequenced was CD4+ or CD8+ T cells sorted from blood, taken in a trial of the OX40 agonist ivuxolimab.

The CDR3 is CATSRERRGTEAFF. DNA for the CDR3: TGTGCCACCAGCAGAGAAAGGCGGGGAACTGAAGCTTTCTTT. This chain connects TRBV15 to TRBJ1-1; D uncertain. CDR3 length equals 14 residues. Trimming took off 0 bases at V and 5 bases at J, with 10 bases between the two ends. Germline values: CDR1 LNHNV, CDR2 YYDKDF (reference sequence).